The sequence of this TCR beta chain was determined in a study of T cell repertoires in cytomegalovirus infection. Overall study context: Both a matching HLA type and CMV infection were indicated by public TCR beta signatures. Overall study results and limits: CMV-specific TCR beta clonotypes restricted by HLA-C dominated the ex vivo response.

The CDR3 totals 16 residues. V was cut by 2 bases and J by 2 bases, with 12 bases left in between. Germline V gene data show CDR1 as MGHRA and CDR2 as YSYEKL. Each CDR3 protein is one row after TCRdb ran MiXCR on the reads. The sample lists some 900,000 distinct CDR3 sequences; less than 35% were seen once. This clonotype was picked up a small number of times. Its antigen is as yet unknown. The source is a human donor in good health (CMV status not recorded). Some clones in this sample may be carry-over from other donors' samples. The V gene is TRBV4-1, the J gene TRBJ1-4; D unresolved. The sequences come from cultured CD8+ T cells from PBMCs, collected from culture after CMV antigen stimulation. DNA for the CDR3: TGCGCCAGCAGCCAAACTACAGTTTCCACTAATGAAAAACTGTTTTTT. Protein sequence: CASSQTTVSTNEKLFF.